These T cell receptor beta chains were read from a single sample in a study of cytomegalovirus exposure and HLA in healthy donors. The protocol was immunoSEQ multiplex PCR, while the TCRdb copy is restricted to in-frame clones and leaves out a portion. Of about 190,000 clones listed, approximately 86% were seen once; the top ten hold 1.5% to 2%. The sample taken for sequencing was PBMCs. Receptors were obtained from a woman aged 18-30 years in good health and CMV-seronegative. CDR3s leave out the opening cysteine and the closing phenylalanine or tryptophan. The D gene is left open where the match is weak.

. TRBV7-6 ASSLTGNQPQH
. TRBV6-5 ASSEEGVLSGYT
. TRBV9 ASSLSPIAAESF
TRBD2 TRBV5-1 ASSLSPSGTSGYNEQF
. TRBV7-9 ASSLAYVRNTGELF
. TRBV5-4 ASSLELGTGTEAF
. TRBV19 ASSMGSPYGYT
TRBD2 TRBV5-3 ARSWTSNEQF
. TRBV5-4 ASSPSDNNEQF
. TRBV13 ASSLEEEGEQY
TRBD2 TRBV27 ASSPQGGRHEQF
. TRBV7-2 ASSLPGIRGEQF
. TRBV6-1 ASSGAQDQPQH
. TRBV27 ASSFRAGPLQHNEQF
TRBD2 TRBV19 ASSPLSAGTSGSYEQF
TRBD1 TRBV27 ASSLYRDREPYEQY
. TRBV30 AWSLGTATYEQY
TRBD2 TRBV19 ASSPTSGPLDTQY
TRBD2 TRBV5-4 ASSRFGREETQY
TRBD2 TRBV7-3 ASSTSGRTDTQY
TRBD1 TRBV7-2 ASSLPGQTSGNTIY
. TRBV4-2 ASSQDRWLRGTDTQY
. TRBV30 AWTDSPGNTIY
. TRBV5-1 ASSLEGGSGNTIY
TRBD1 TRBV18 ASSSDRGTNYGYT
. TRBV6-6 ASSSTGYTEAF
TRBD2 TRBV10-1 ASRPRSGGGLPPF
TRBD2 TRBV5-1 ASSFIAGGQETQY